Reported below is one T cell receptor (beta chain). The antigen is not known. The data derive from a study of beta chain features in type 1 diabetes. Study-wide context: The patient and healthy donor groups were comparable for age, gender and cell yields.

Expressed TCRB transcripts were sequenced because the isolated RNA had all been reverse transcribed beforehand. The assay was immunoSEQ multiplex PCR, and TCRdb's table has in-frame clones only and misses some. Seen here are some 660,000 clones, about 14% observed once, and the top ten hold approximately 0.042%. The CDR3 consists of 15 residues. J lost 7 bases, V lost 3 bases, and 6 bases had no gene match. In germline, CDR1 is KGHSH, CDR2 LQKENI. Study observations and caveats: Type 1 diabetes patients showed a moderate but significant shortening of TCRB CDR3s in all four CD4+ subsets. Naive, central memory and regulatory TCRB repertoires appeared more similar among patients than healthy donors. Sequencing of cDNA might inflate the share of cells that strongly express TCR.

Staining for CD45RO/CCR7/CD25/CD127/CD95/CD27 allowed sorting of CD4+ naive, central memory, regulatory and stem cell-like memory cells. The rearrangement links TRBV18 to TRBJ1-2, with 12 bases aligning to TRBD1. The sample comprised naive CD4+ T cells from blood. This TCR was recovered from a man between 18 and 35 years old with type 1 diabetes. CDR3 protein: CASSPQGQGAVGYTF. The CDR3 DNA reads TGTGCCAGCTCACCCCAGGGACAGGGGGCAGTTGGCTACACCTTC.